This TCR beta chain was identified in a study of T cells in Graves' hyperthyroidism and ophthalmopathy. Amplification yielded TCR beta CDR3 regions, with RNA transcripts as the source. During a first-round RT-PCR of the TCR CDR3, the HTBI primer set was used. Each CDR3 protein is one row after TCRdb ran MiXCR on the multiplex PCR reads. Here the sample spans around 530,000 distinct CDR3 sequences, under 20% being singletons. As concerns this clonotype: A clone one base away is much larger, so this may be a read error.

The CDR3 sequence is 13 residues long. Deletions cut 3 bases from V and 1 base from J, with 6 bases between. CDR1 ENHRY and CDR2 SYGVKD come from the germline V gene. The receptor comes from a woman under 30 with Graves' ophthalmopathy. Sequencing was done on a sample of blood. The chain uses TRBV10-3 and TRBJ1-1; no reliable D call. The CDR3 loop reads CAISEKENTEAFF. CDR3 nucleotides: TGTGCCATCAGTGAAAAGGAGAACACTGAAGCTTTCTTT.